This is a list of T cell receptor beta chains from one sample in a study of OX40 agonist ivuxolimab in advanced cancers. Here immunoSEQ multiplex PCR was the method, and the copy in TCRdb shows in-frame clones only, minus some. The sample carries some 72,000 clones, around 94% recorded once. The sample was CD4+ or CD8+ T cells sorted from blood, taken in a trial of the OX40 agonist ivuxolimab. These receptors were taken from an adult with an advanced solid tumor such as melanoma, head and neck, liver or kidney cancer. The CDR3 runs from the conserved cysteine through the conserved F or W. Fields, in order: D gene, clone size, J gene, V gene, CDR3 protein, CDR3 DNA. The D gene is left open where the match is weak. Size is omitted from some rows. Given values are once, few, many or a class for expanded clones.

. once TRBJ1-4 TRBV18 CASSPLSPGGNEKLFF TGTGCCAGCTCACCACTCTCTCCGGGGGGTAATGAAAAACTGTTTTTT
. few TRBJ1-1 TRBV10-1 CASSDSGQRGAFF TGCGCCAGCAGTGACTCCGGACAGCGGGGAGCTTTCTTT
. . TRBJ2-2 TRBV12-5 CASGLGLSASGDTGELFF TGTGCTAGTGGTTTGGGTCTATCGGCGTCTGGAGACACCGGGGAGCTGTTTTTT
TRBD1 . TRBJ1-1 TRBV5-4 CASSLRGLNTEAFF TGTGCCAGCAGCTTAAGGGGGCTGAACACTGAAGCTTTCTTT
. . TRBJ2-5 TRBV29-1 CSVRRGETQYF TGCAGCGTTCGTCGTGGGGAGACCCAGTACTTC
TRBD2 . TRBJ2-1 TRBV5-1 CASSLAAGLAYNEQFF TGCGCCAGCAGCTTGGCCGCGGGACTAGCGTACAATGAGCAGTTCTTC
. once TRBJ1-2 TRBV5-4 CASSPRGAWDNYGYTF TGTGCCAGCAGCCCCCGCGGGGCCTGGGATAACTATGGCTACACCTTC
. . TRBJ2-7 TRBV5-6 CASSLGAVDVHEQYF TGTGCCAGCAGCTTGGGCGCAGTCGACGTCCACGAGCAGTACTTC
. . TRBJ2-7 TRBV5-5 CASDRDGRSYEQYF TGTGCCAGTGACCGGGACGGGAGATCCTACGAGCAGTACTTC
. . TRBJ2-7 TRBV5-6 CASSRGPPYEQYF TGTGCCAGCAGCCGGGGGCCCCCCTACGAGCAGTACTTC
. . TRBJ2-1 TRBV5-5 CASSFLRGSLSEQFF TGTGCCAGCAGCTTCCTTAGAGGGAGTTTATCTGAGCAGTTCTTC
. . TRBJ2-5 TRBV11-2 CASSGVPGALGETQYF TGTGCCAGCAGCGGGGTTCCAGGGGCGCTAGGGGAGACCCAGTACTTC
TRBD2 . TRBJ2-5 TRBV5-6 CASSRGLAGDIQETQYF TGTGCCAGCAGCCGTGGACTAGCGGGGGACATACAAGAGACCCAGTACTTC
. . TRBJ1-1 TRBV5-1 CASSLSVGTEAFF TGCGCCAGCAGCCTAAGTGTGGGCACTGAAGCTTTCTTT
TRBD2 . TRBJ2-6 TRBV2 CASRGTTNSGANVLTF TGTGCCAGCAGGGGGACTACGAACTCTGGGGCCAACGTCCTGACTTTC